This T cell receptor beta chain was sequenced for a study of T cells in tumors after PD-1 blockade. About the research overall: Some patients also took daily vismodegib 150 mg during anti-PD-1 treatment. On average, peripheral blood gave around 110,000 TCR templates and 35,000 or so unique clonotypes.

Study conclusions and caveats: Some novel exhausted tumor clones appeared in pre-treatment blood, suggesting peripheral recruitment.

Input was about 616 ng to 6,500 ng of genomic DNA from tumor or blood. With respect to this clone: What it binds is unknown.

The protocol was immunoSEQ multiplex PCR, while the TCRdb copy is restricted to in-frame clones and leaves out a portion. Here the sample spans 55,000 to 65,000 clones, roughly 75% being singletons. V lost 5 bases to trimming and J lost 2 bases, with 4 bases between them. Germline-derived CDR1 and CDR2 are SEHNR and FQNEAQ (reference sequence). The CDR3 is 11 amino acids. The material was PBMCs, obtained before anti-PD-1 treatment. The receptor's source is a human donor with basal cell carcinoma. The V call is TRBV7-9, the J call TRBJ2-7, with D unclear. The DNA for the CDR3 is TGTGCCAGCAGCGCCGCCTACGAGCAGTACTTC. Translation: CASSAAYEQYF.